The rows below give T cell receptor beta chains drawn from one sample of a study of T cell responses to AZD1222 COVID-19 vaccine. The data were produced by immunoSEQ multiplex PCR, yet TCRdb's version contains in-frame clones alone and is incomplete. This sample has roughly 80,000 clones, with 70% to 90% found just once. This sample comprised peripheral blood, obtained on day 0 of AZD1222 vaccination. The receptor set was obtained from an adult in good health. Both conserved end residues are part of each CDR3. Each record gives: D gene, J gene, V gene, clone size, CDR3 protein, CDR3 DNA. D genes are given only for firm matches. Only part of the rows carry a size: once, few, many, or a class if the clone is expanded.

TRBD2 TRBJ2-2 TRBV27 . CASSLVTSGGPGELFF TGTGCCAGCAGTTTAGTGACTAGCGGGGGACCCGGGGAGCTGTTTTTT
. TRBJ1-1 TRBV12-3/TRBV12-4 . CASTLAGTEAFF TGTGCCAGCACCCTGGCGGGGACTGAAGCTTTCTTT
. TRBJ1-4 TRBV19 . CASSNREFNEKLFF TGTGCCAGTAGTAACAGGGAGTTTAATGAAAAACTGTTTTTT
. TRBJ2-2 TRBV6-2/TRBV6-3 . CASSYGRRTGITGELFF TGTGCCAGCAGTTACGGGAGACGTACCGGGATCACCGGGGAGCTGTTTTTT
TRBD1 TRBJ1-6 TRBV5-6 . CASSAGQGSLHF TGTGCCAGCAGCGCGGGACAGGGATCGCTCCACTTT
. TRBJ2-5 TRBV19 . CASSVGGGRETQYF TGTGCCAGTAGCGTCGGTGGGGGCCGTGAGACCCAGTACTTC
TRBD2 TRBJ2-5 TRBV10-2 . CASSASGGAVETQYF TGCGCCAGCAGTGCCAGCGGGGGGGCGGTAGAGACCCAGTACTTC
. TRBJ2-7 TRBV7-9 few CASSRLGDRSYEQYF TGTGCCAGCAGCCGACTAGGAGACCGGTCCTACGAGCAGTACTTC
. TRBJ2-1 TRBV12-3/TRBV12-4 . CASSFWDYNEQFF TGTGCCAGCAGTTTCTGGGACTACAATGAGCAGTTCTTC
. TRBJ1-1 TRBV5-1 . CASSLDTAEAFF TGCGCCAGCAGCTTGGACACGGCGGAAGCTTTCTTT
TRBD1 TRBJ1-3 TRBV4-3 . CASSPDPPGQGPSPSGNTIYF TGCGCCAGCAGCCCAGACCCTCCGGGACAGGGGCCTTCCCCCTCTGGAAACACCATATATTTT
. TRBJ2-5 TRBV15 . CATSGLNQETQYF TGTGCCACCAGCGGCCTTAATCAAGAGACCCAGTACTTC
. TRBJ2-7 TRBV30 . CASLSAISYEQYF TGTGCCTCCCTTTCAGCGATCTCCTACGAGCAGTACTTC
TRBD1 TRBJ2-7 TRBV18 . CATGQGGDEQYF TGTGCCACGGGACAGGGTGGCGACGAGCAGTACTTC
. TRBJ1-2 TRBV19 . CASSHSTYGYTF TGTGCCAGTAGTCACTCCACCTATGGCTACACCTTC
. TRBJ1-3 TRBV19 . CVSHGGRSYSGNTIYF TGTGTCAGTCACGGGGGCCGGAGCTACTCTGGAAACACCATATATTTT
. TRBJ1-5 TRBV6-5 once CASRRDSNQPQHF TGTGCCAGCAGACGGGACAGCAATCAGCCCCAGCATTTT
. TRBJ2-5 TRBV3-1/TRBV3-2 few CASSQVGGEETQYF TGTGCCAGCAGCCAAGTAGGAGGAGAAGAGACCCAGTACTTC
. TRBJ1-2 TRBV5-4 . CASMGGNRNYGYTF TGTGCCAGCATGGGAGGGAACAGGAACTATGGCTACACCTTC
. TRBJ1-2 TRBV19 . CASSYDSDLFGYTF TGTGCCAGTAGTTACGACAGCGACCTTTTTGGCTACACCTTC
. TRBJ1-1 TRBV19 . CASVAGGRSFNTEAFF TGTGCCAGTGTCGCGGGGGGCAGATCTTTTAACACTGAAGCTTTCTTT
. TRBJ2-1 TRBV5-1 . CASSFSPAGPSSYNEQFF TGCGCCAGCAGCTTTAGCCCAGCGGGCCCGAGCTCCTACAATGAGCAGTTCTTC
. TRBJ1-3 TRBV7-9 once CASSLISLHLSGNTIYF TGTGCCAGCAGCCTGATCTCTTTACATCTCTCTGGAAACACCATATATTTT
. TRBJ1-1 TRBV4-1 few CASSQYGGNTEAFF TGCGCCAGCAGCCAGTATGGGGGGAACACTGAAGCTTTCTTT
. TRBJ1-1 TRBV11-2 . CASSSLRVGSTEAFF TGTGCCAGCAGCTCCCTAAGGGTAGGGAGCACTGAAGCTTTCTTT
TRBD1 TRBJ1-1 TRBV5-6 . CASSPDRMNTEAFF TGTGCCAGCAGCCCGGACAGGATGAACACTGAAGCTTTCTTT
. TRBJ2-6 TRBV15 once CATSSGDHSGANVLTF TGTGCCACCAGCAGTGGGGACCACTCTGGGGCCAACGTCCTGACTTTC
TRBD1 TRBJ1-6 TRBV4-3 many CASSQVRQGGSPLHF TGCGCCAGCAGCCAAGTTAGACAGGGAGGTTCACCCCTCCACTTT
TRBD1 TRBJ1-3 TRBV13 . CASSSELSGTGGNTIYF TGTGCCAGCAGCTCCGAATTATCTGGGACAGGAGGAAACACCATATATTTT
TRBD1 TRBJ2-5 TRBV7-7 . CASNTGTGDTQYF TGTGCTAGCAATACCGGGACAGGGGACACCCAGTACTTC
. TRBJ2-1 TRBV7-3 . CASSLGPSRGNEQFF TGTGCCAGCAGCTTAGGGCCATCCAGGGGCAATGAGCAGTTCTTC
TRBD1 TRBJ1-2 TRBV24-1 few CATSELDRAYGYTF TGTGCCACCAGTGAGCTCGACAGGGCCTATGGCTACACCTTC
. TRBJ2-5 TRBV5-1 . CASSEDGAQETQYF TGCGCCAGCAGCGAGGACGGCGCCCAAGAGACCCAGTACTTC
TRBD1 TRBJ1-4 TRBV5-1 once CASSLAIQGPNEKLFF TGCGCCAGCAGCTTGGCCATACAGGGGCCTAATGAAAAACTGTTTTTT